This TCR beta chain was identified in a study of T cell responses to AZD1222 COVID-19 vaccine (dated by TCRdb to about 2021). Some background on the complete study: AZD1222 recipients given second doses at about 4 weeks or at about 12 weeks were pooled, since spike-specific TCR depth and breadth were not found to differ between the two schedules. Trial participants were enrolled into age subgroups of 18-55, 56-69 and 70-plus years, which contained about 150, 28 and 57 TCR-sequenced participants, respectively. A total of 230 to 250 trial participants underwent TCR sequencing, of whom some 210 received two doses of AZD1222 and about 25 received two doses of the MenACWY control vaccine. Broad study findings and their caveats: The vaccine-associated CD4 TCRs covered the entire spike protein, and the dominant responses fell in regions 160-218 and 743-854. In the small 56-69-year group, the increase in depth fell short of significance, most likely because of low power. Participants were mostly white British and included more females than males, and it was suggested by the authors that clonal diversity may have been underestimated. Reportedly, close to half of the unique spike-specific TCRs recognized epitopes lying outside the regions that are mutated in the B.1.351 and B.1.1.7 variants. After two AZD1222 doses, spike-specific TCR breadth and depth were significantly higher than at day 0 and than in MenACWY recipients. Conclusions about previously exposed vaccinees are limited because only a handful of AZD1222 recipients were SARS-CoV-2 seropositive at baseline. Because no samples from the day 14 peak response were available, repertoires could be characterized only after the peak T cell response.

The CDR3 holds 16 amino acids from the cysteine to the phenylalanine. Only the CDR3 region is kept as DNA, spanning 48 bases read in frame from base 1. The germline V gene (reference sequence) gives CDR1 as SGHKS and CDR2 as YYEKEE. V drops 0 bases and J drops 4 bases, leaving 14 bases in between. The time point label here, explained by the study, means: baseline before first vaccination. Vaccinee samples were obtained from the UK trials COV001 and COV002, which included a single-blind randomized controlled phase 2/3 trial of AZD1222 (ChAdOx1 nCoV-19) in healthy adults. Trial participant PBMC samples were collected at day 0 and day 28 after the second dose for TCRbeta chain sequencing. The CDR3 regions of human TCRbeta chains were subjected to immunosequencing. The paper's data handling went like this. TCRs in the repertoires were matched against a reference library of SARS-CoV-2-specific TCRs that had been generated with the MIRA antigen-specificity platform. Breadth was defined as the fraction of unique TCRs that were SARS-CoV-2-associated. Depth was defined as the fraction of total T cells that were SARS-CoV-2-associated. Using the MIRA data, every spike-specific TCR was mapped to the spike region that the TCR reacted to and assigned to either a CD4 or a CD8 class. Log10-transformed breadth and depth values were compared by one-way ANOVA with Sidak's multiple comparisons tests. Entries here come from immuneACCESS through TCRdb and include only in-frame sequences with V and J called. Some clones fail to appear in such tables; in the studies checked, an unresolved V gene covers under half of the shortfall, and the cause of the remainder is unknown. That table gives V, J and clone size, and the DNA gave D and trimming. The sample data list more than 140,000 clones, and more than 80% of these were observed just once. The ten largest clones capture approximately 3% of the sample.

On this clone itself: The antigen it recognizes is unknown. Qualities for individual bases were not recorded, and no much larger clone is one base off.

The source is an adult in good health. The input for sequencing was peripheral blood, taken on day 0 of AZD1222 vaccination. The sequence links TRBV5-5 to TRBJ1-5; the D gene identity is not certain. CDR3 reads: CASSLGRGVENQPQHF. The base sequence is TGTGCCAGCAGCTTGGGACGAGGTGTTGAGAATCAGCCCCAGCATTTT. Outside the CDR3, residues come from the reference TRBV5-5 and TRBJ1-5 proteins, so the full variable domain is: DAGVTQSPTHLIKTRGQQVTLRCSPISGHKSVSWYQQVLGQGPQFIFQYYEKEERGRGNFPDRFSARQFPNYSSELNVNALLLGDSALYLCASSLGRGVENQPQHFGDGTRLSIL.